This T cell receptor (beta chain) was documented in a study of spatial heterogeneity in lung cancer. As for the study in general: Sequences of the beta chain were consistently detected in greater numbers than alpha-chain sequences.

The CDR3 extends over 14 amino acids. The germline V and J ends were trimmed by 5 bases and 1 base, with 12 bases remaining between them. Germline CDR1 reads LNHDA; CDR2 reads SQIVND (reference sequence). Study-wide results and caveats: The appearance of ubiquitous expanded tumor TCRs in blood was greater at resection than follow-up.

This clonotype showed up many times. The antigen remains unidentified. Time point here: sample taken at primary tumor resection. Whole RNA, which was extracted from tumor, nontumor lung tissue or frozen PBMC, was sequenced without any cell sorting. Carried by each TCR cDNA molecule was a unique molecular identifier. TCRdb redid the calling of the 5' RACE reads with MiXCR, one entry per CDR3 protein. The table records under 100,000 distinct CDR3 sequences, 7.5% to 10% of them present only once. This TCR was sampled from a male donor with early-stage non-small cell lung cancer. The source was PBMCs, collected at surgery. The gene calls are TRBV19 and TRBJ2-7; D might be TRBD1 (6 bases). This CDR3 reads CASSVTGSSYEQYF. The CDR3 DNA reads TGTGCCAGTAGTGTTACAGGGTCTTCCTACGAGCAGTACTTC.